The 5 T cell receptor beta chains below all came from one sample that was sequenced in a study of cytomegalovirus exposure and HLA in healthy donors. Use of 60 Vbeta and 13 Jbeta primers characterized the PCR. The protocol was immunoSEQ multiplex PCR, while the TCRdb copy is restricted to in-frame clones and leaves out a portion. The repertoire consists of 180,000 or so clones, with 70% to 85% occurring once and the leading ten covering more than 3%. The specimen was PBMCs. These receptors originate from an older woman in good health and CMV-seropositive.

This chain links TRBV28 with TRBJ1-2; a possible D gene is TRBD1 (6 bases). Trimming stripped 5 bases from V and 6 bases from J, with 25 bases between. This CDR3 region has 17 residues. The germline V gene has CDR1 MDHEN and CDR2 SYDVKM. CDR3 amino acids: CASSLGGPTTSIHGYTF. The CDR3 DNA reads TGTGCCAGCAGTCTAGGGGGTCCCACCACTTCTATACATGGCTACACCTTC.

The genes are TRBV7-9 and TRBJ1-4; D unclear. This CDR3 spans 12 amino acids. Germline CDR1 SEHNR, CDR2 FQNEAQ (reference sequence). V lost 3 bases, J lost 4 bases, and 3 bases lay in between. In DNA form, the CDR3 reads TGTGCCAGCAGCTTCAGTAATGAAAAACTGTTTTTT. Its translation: CASSFSNEKLFF.

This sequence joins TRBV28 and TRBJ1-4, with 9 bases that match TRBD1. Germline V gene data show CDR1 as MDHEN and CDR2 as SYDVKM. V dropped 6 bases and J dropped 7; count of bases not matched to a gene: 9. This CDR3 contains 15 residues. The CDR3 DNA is TGTGCCAGCAGACATACAGGGGGCAGGAGTGAAAAACTGTTTTTT. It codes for CASRHTGGRSEKLFF.

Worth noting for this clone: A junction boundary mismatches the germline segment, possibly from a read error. The CDR3 DNA follows: TGTGCCTGGAGTGTAACCTCTGGGGCCAACGGCCTGACTTTC. Protein sequence: CAWSVTSGANGLTF. J is TRBJ2-6 and V is TRBV30, with a weak D call TRBD1 (5 bases). This CDR3 has 14 amino acids. The V gene's germline CDR1 is GTSNPN and CDR2 SVGIG (reference sequence).

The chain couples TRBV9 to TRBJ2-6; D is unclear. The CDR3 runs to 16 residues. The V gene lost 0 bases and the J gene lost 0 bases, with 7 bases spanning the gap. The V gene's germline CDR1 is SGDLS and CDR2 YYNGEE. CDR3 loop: CASSVAQFSGANVLTF. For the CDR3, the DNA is TGTGCCAGCAGCGTAGCTCAGTTCTCTGGGGCCAACGTCCTGACTTTC.